The TCR beta chain under discussion was sequenced for a study of radiotherapy plus CTLA-4 blockade in lung cancer. Looking at the study overall: Objective responses were documented in 15% to 20% of patients, with disease control in around 30%. Study-wide points: Radiotherapy was combined with ipilimumab, and tumor-derived TCR clones then expanded in blood. Reports state that early shifts in blood T cell clones, with interferon-beta, best predicted response.

This clone was detected once. Its cognate antigen is unknown. It was focal radiation plus CTLA-4 blockade with ipilimumab that patients with chemo-refractory metastatic non-small-cell lung cancer received. CDR1 and CDR2 (germline): SGDLS, YYNGEE. Trimming stripped 2 bases from V and 7 bases from J, with 10 bases between. The CDR3 contains 14 residues. Only in-frame clones appear in the TCRdb table, and some are missing; sequencing was by immunoSEQ multiplex PCR. The data show about 67,000 clones, roughly three quarters seen once. The chain has TRBV9 and TRBJ1-6, with D unclear. The receptor comes from a human donor with non-small cell lung cancer whose response to radiotherapy plus ipilimumab could not be evaluated. Some clones in this sample may be carry-over from other donors' samples. Material: peripheral blood, obtained from a patient treated with radiotherapy plus ipilimumab. The DNA of the CDR3 is TGTGCCAGCAGCGTGACGTGGGCCAATTCACCCCTCCACTTT. Residues: CASSVTWANSPLHF.